These 20 T cell receptor beta chains were all obtained from the same sample, sequenced in a study of memory CD4+ T cells and cytomegalovirus serostatus. Single viable CD3+CD4+CD8-CD45RO+ cells were sorted as the memory CD4+ T cells. This table comes from immunoSEQ multiplex PCR, and its TCRdb copy is limited to in-frame clones, with some not included. This table has around 84,000 clones, approximately 80% appearing once. Sample: memory CD4+ T cells from blood. These receptors were obtained from an adult in good health and CMV-seronegative.

The V call is TRBV10-1, the J call TRBJ1-1, with 7 bases fitting TRBD1. The length of the CDR3 is 14 residues. Per the germline V gene, CDR1 is WNHNN and CDR2 is SYGVQD (reference sequence). The J segment lost 0 bases and the V segment lost 6 bases, leaving 4 bases of the junction unmatched. This CDR3 is CASRTGLMNTEAFF. CDR3 DNA sequence: TGCGCCAGCAGGACAGGGCTCATGAACACTGAAGCTTTCTTT.

This chain links TRBV11-2 with TRBJ1-4, with 10 bases aligning to TRBD1. CDR3 length equals 14 residues. V was clipped by 5 bases and J by 8 bases; unmatched bases: 5. The germline V gene encodes CDR1 SGHAT and CDR2 FQNNGV. The CDR3 loop reads CASSRDRGEEKLFF. The DNA of the CDR3 is TGTGCCAGCAGCAGGGACAGGGGTGAAGAAAAACTGTTTTTT.

The V call is TRBV18, the J call TRBJ2-5; 7 bases map to TRBD2. Germline V lookup: CDR1 KGHSH, CDR2 LQKENI. This CDR3 region has 14 residues. V dropped 3 bases and J dropped 2; count of bases not matched to a gene: 3. The CDR3 is CASSPASGQETQYF. As DNA, the CDR3 is TGTGCCAGCTCACCCGCTAGCGGACAAGAGACCCAGTACTTC. Based on the CDR3 plus reference TRBV18 and TRBJ2-5, the full variable domain is NAGVMQNPRHLVRRRGQEARLRCSPMKGHSHVYWYRQLPEEGLKFMVYLQKENIIDESGMPKERFSAEFPKEGPSILRIQQVVRGDSAAYFCASSPASGQETQYFGPGTRLLVL.

The chain uses TRBV7-6 and TRBJ2-2, with 9 bases lining up with TRBD1. The germline CDR1 and CDR2 sequences are SGHVS and FNYEAQ. The junction had 10 bases not matched to a gene; V was cut back by 4 bases and J by 4 bases. This CDR3 is 17 amino acids long. The CDR3 DNA reads TGTGCCAGCAGCTCTTACGACAGGGGGTTCCTCACCGGGGAGCTGTTTTTT. This translates into CASSSYDRGFLTGELFF.

On this clone itself: Other nucleotide sequences in the sample specify the same CDR3. This CDR3 reads CASSDSDRNTEAFF. CDR3 in DNA: TGTGCCAGCAGTGACTCGGACAGGAACACTGAAGCTTTCTTT. The J gene is TRBJ1-1, the V gene TRBV6-4; TRBD1 might be the D (6 bases). The germline CDR1 and CDR2 sequences are MRHNA and SNTAGT. This CDR3 has 14 amino acids. The V end lost 0 bases, the J end lost 1 base, and 6 bases lay between the germline ends.

V and J are TRBV5-1 and TRBJ1-4, with D tentatively TRBD1 (5 bases). V shed 2 bases and J shed 6 bases, with 20 bases lying between them. This CDR3 is 17 amino acids long. Germline V gives CDR1 SGHRS, CDR2 YFSETQ. The CDR3 coding sequence is TGCGCCAGCAGCTTAGAGGGACGCCCCCCGGCATATGAAAAACTGTTTTTT. It codes for CASSLEGRPPAYEKLFF.

Regarding this clone: The junction does not match germline at one end; this may be a read error. The DNA for the CDR3 is TGTGCCAGCAGTGAGGGTTGGGGGTCCTTC. Its translation is CASSEGWGSF. The V gene is TRBV6-1, the J gene TRBJ1-2, with D tentatively TRBD1 (5 bases). Germline V gives CDR1 MNHNS, CDR2 SASEGT. The CDR3 sequence is 10 residues long.

This sequence joins TRBV6-1 and TRBJ1-5, with D unclear. The CDR3 spans 13 residues. Trimming left V 2 bases short and J 4 bases short, with 6 bases between. Germline CDR1 and CDR2: MNHNS and SASEGT. The CDR3 protein is CASSEIGNQPQHF. In DNA form, the CDR3 reads TGTGCCAGCAGTGAAATTGGGAATCAGCCCCAGCATTTT.

V gene TRBV28 combines with J gene TRBJ2-3, with TRBD2 identical over 7 bases. The length of the CDR3 is 15 residues. Germline CDR1 MDHEN, CDR2 SYDVKM. J gave up 1 base and V 2 bases, and 3 bases lay outside the gene matches. Written as DNA, the CDR3 is TGTGCCAGCAGTTTACTGGGGGGGGGCACAGATACGCAGTATTTT. As protein: CASSLLGGGTDTQYF.

In this sample, this clone turned up once. The chain links TRBV5-1 to TRBJ1-2; TRBD1 aligns across 8 bases. V was clipped by 4 bases and J by 4 bases; unmatched bases: 6. CDR1 is SGHRS and CDR2 is YFSETQ in the germline V gene. There are 14 residues in the CDR3. CDR3 in amino acids: CASSQDREVYGYTF. CDR3 sequence (DNA): TGCGCCAGCAGCCAGGACAGGGAAGTCTATGGCTACACCTTC.

The chain joins TRBV28 to TRBJ2-5; 10 bases fit TRBD1. There are 16 residues in the CDR3. The germline gives CDR1 MDHEN, CDR2 SYDVKM. With 5 bases clipped from V and 3 bases from J, the junction kept 9 bases outside the gene matches. The DNA for the CDR3 is TGTGCCAGCAGTCTCTCCACCGGGACAGGGGAAGAGACCCAGTACTTC. Residues: CASSLSTGTGEETQYF.

The chain is built from TRBV27 and TRBJ1-2; 11 positions match TRBD1. The CDR3 runs 16 residues. From germline, CDR1 is MNHEY and CDR2 SMNVEV (reference sequence). V was pared by 5 bases and J by 6 bases, with 11 bases of the junction left unmatched. DNA for the CDR3: TGTGCCAGCAGTCTTTCGACCGGGACAGGGGGTAATGGCTACACCTTC. Protein: CASSLSTGTGGNGYTF.

The gene calls are TRBV5-6 and TRBJ1-2; D is possibly TRBD1 (5 bases). The CDR3 covers 15 residues. Germline V gene sequence: CDR1 SGHDT, CDR2 YYEEEE. Trimming pared 4 bases from V and 1 base from J, leaving 14 bases between. CDR3 DNA sequence: TGTGCCAGCAGCAATACGGGGGAGTTTAACTATGGCTACACCTTC. As protein: CASSNTGEFNYGYTF. The full variable domain, in which reference TRBV5-6 and TRBJ1-2 provide the parts outside the CDR3, is DAGVTQSPTHLIKTRGQQVTLRCSPKSGHDTVSWYQQALGQGPQFIFQYYEEEERQRGNFPDRFSGHQFPNYSSELNVNALLLGDSALYLCASSNTGEFNYGYTFGSGTRLTVV.

The V and J genes are TRBV27 and TRBJ2-5; the D gene is possibly TRBD2 (6 bases). The CDR3 spans 14 residues. Germline V gene sequence: CDR1 MNHEY, CDR2 SMNVEV (reference sequence). V dropped 0 bases and J dropped 5 bases, with 10 bases sitting between them. This CDR3 reads CASSLSGRLETQYF. CDR3 coding DNA: TGTGCCAGCAGTTTATCAGGGAGGTTGGAGACCCAGTACTTC.

This chain's CDR3 is CAISESLAGLDTQYF. The CDR3 bases are TGTGCCATCAGTGAGTCCCTAGCGGGGCTCGATACGCAGTATTTT. The chain employs TRBV10-3 and TRBJ2-3; 9 bases agree with TRBD2. V was pared by 0 bases and J by 6 bases, with 4 bases of the junction left unmatched. From germline, CDR1 is ENHRY and CDR2 SYGVKD. The CDR3 is 15 amino acids.

The rearrangement links TRBV18 to TRBJ1-2; a weak D match, TRBD1 (5 bases). CDR1 and CDR2 from the germline V gene are KGHSH and LQKENI. This CDR3 is 16 amino acids long. V was clipped by 4 bases and J by 3 bases, with 18 bases between them. CDR3 loop: CASSLLPGIGDYGYTF. The DNA for the CDR3 is TGTGCCAGCTCACTCCTACCAGGGATTGGGGACTATGGCTACACCTTC.

The chain recombines TRBV2 with TRBJ1-6; TRBD1 is a possible D gene (5 bases). Germline loops: CDR1 SNHLY, CDR2 FYNNEI. This CDR3 has 15 amino acids. V lost 1 base and J 9 bases, leaving 13 bases between the germline ends. The CDR3: CASSEVLRGISPLHF. CDR3 sequence (DNA): TGTGCCAGCAGTGAAGTCCTTCGGGGGATTTCACCCCTCCACTTT.

This chain uses TRBV4-1 with TRBJ1-6; D is uncertain. The CDR3 is 18 residues long. V lost 1 base and J lost 3, with 16 bases in between. Per germline, CDR1 MGHRA and CDR2 YSYEKL. Written as DNA, the CDR3 is TGCGCCAGCAGCCAAGTCCAACCTAACAGATACTATAATTCACCCCTCCACTTT. The encoded protein is CASSQVQPNRYYNSPLHF.

This rearrangement joins TRBV15 to TRBJ1-2; D might be TRBD1 (6 bases). The V end lost 0 bases, the J end lost 4 bases, and 9 bases lay between the germline ends. Germline assignment: CDR1 LNHNV and CDR2 YYDKDF (reference sequence). CDR3 length equals 14 residues. CDR3 nucleotides: TGTGCCACCAGCAGAGAGGGGGGCGGCTATGGCTACACCTTC. This gives the protein CATSREGGGYGYTF.

The chain employs TRBV7-8 and TRBJ1-4; D unclear. Germline lookup yields CDR1 SGHVS and CDR2 FQNEAQ. The CDR3 consists of 12 residues. Between the trimmed V and J ends, which lost 3 bases and 8 bases, there was a span of 7 bases. The CDR3: CASSLYKEKLFF. The CDR3 DNA reads TGTGCCAGCAGCTTGTACAAGGAAAAACTGTTTTTT.